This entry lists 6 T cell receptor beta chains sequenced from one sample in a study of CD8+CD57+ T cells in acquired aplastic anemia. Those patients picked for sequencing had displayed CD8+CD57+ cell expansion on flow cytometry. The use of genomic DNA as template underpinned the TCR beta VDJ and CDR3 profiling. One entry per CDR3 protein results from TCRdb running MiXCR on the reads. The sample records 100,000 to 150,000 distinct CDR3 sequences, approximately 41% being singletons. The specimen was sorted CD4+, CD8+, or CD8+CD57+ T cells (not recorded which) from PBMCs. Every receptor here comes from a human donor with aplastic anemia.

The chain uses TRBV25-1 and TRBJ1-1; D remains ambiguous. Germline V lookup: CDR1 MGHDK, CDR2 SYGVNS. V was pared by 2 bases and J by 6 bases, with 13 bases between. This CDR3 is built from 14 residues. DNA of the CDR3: TGTGCCAGCAGTGAAAGCAGTTCTAGGGCTGAAGCTTTCTTT. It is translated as CASSESSSRAEAFF.

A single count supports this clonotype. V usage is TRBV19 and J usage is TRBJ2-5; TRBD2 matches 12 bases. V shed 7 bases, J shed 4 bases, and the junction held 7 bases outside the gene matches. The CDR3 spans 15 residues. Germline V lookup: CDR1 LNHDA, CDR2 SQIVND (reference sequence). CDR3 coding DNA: TGTGCCAGTACAACAGGGACTAGCGGGTTAGAGACCCAGTACTTC. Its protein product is CASTTGTSGLETQYF.

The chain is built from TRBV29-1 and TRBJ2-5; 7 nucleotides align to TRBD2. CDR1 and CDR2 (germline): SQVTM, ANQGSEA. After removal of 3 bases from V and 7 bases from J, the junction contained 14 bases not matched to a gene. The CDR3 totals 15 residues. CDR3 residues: CSVDRGDSGYGTQYF. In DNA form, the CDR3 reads TGCAGCGTTGACCGAGGGGATAGCGGGTATGGGACCCAGTACTTC.

CDR3: CASSVSGSPETQYF. CDR3 bases: TGTGCCAGTAGTGTCAGCGGGAGCCCAGAGACCCAGTACTTC. The rearrangement uses TRBV19 and TRBJ2-5; 8 bases are shared with TRBD2. Trimming cost V 5 bases and J 4 bases; bases outside gene matches: 6. Germline CDR1 is LNHDA and CDR2 is SQIVND (reference sequence). The CDR3 is 14 residues long.

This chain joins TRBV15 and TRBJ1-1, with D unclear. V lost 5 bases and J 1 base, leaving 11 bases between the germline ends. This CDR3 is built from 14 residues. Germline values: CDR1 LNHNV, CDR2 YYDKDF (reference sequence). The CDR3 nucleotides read TGTGCCACCAGCCCAAGGACGGGGAACACTGAAGCTTTCTTT. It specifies CATSPRTGNTEAFF.

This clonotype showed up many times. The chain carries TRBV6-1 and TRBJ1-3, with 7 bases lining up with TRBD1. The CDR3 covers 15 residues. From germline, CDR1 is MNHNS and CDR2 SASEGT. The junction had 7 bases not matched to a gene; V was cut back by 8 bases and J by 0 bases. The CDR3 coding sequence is TGTGCCAGCTCCCGGACAGGCGACTCTGGAAACACCATATATTTT. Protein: CASSRTGDSGNTIYF.